This T cell receptor (beta chain) stems from a study of CD8+ T cells in alopecia areata. At the level of the study: It was oral tofacitinib, at 5 to 10 mg twice daily, that treated patients received.

This clone was seen a few times. Its antigen is undetermined. Overall study results and limits: Because one nonresponder was included, the link of baseline CD8+ expansion to response is considered uncertain.

TCR sequencing used cDNA made by reverse transcription of extracted RNA. Produced via immunoSEQ multiplex PCR; TCRdb's table is partial and in-frame only. The sample includes about 200,000 clones, roughly two fifths of them seen just once. Treatment here: oral pan-JAK inhibitor, 5-10 mg twice daily. Starting from PBMCs, sorting isolated CD4+ and CD8+ T cells. This sequence was found in a human donor with alopecia areata. The source was CD4+ T cells sorted from blood, collected at roughly week 30, from a patient treated with tofacitinib.

In DNA form, the CDR3 reads TGCAGCGTTGGACGGGAGGGTCAGCCCCAGCATTTT. It yields the protein CSVGREGQPQHF. This rearrangement joins TRBV29-1 to TRBJ1-5; D is unclear. The CDR3 covers 12 residues. V was pared by 4 bases and J by 6 bases, with 10 bases between. The germline gives CDR1 SQVTM, CDR2 ANQGSEA.